This TCR beta chain was identified during a study of neoadjuvant anti-PD-1 for oral cavity cancer. Study-level background: Most patients had three to four biweekly doses of 3 mg/kg nivolumab before resection.

TCRdb's table, derived via immunoSEQ multiplex PCR, lists solely in-frame clones and lacks some. The sample yields just under 70,000 clones, around 83% seen once. This clone has only one observation. The length of the CDR3 is 14 residues. Germline CDR1 and CDR2: WSHSY and SAAADI. The ends were cut back, 0 bases at V and 7 bases at J, with 13 bases in the middle. The time point: after neoadjuvant nivolumab, at surgical resection. The sequencing used PBMCs, collected after nivolumab (anti-PD-1) treatment. The chain has TRBV10-2 and TRBJ2-7; D tentatively reads TRBD1 or TRBD2 (6 bases each). This TCR was recovered from a person aged 40-85 years with oral cavity squamous cell carcinoma. CDR3 sequence (DNA): TGCGCCAGCAGTGAGTCTAGGGGGGCGGGGGAGCAGTACTTC. Translation: CASSESRGAGEQYF.